Listed below are T cell receptor beta chains from one sample, sequenced in a study of CD8 T cells in Susac syndrome. TCRdb fed the immunoSEQ multiplex PCR reads into MiXCR, producing one record per CDR3 protein. The table records fewer than 150,000 distinct CDR3 sequences, roughly 89% of them present only once. The sequenced material came from CD8+ T cells from PBMCs. The origin of the receptors is a human donor with multiple sclerosis. CDR3s include the opening cysteine and the closing phenylalanine or tryptophan. The D gene is left open where the match is weak. Clone size is given for some rows only: seen once, a few or many times, or a class if the clone is expanded.

cdr3_aa: CSAREEVLGPQHF; cdr3_nt: TGCAGTGCTAGAGAGGAGGTTCTAGGGCCCCAGCATTTT; v_call: TRBV20-1; j_call: TRBJ1-5; d_call: NA; clone_size: NA
cdr3_aa: CASSLGSGLPYNEQFF; cdr3_nt: TGTGCCAGCAGCCTAGGATCCGGCCTACCCTACAATGAGCAGTTCTTC; v_call: TRBV5-6; j_call: TRBJ2-1; d_call: NA; clone_size: NA
cdr3_aa: CASSIWGSMNTEAFF; cdr3_nt: TGTGCCAGTAGTATATGGGGGTCTATGAACACTGAAGCTTTCTTT; v_call: TRBV19; j_call: TRBJ1-1; d_call: NA; clone_size: once
cdr3_aa: CSAEQGETQYF; cdr3_nt: TGCAGTGCCGAGCAGGGAGAGACCCAGTACTTC; v_call: TRBV20-1; j_call: TRBJ2-5; d_call: NA; clone_size: NA
cdr3_aa: CASSIGNSPLHF; cdr3_nt: TGTGCCAGTAGTATTGGAAATTCACCCCTCCACTTT; v_call: TRBV19; j_call: TRBJ1-6; d_call: NA; clone_size: NA
cdr3_aa: CASSLALSSTEAFF; cdr3_nt: TGTGCCAGCAGTTTAGCCCTGTCAAGTACTGAAGCTTTCTTT; v_call: TRBV12-3/TRBV12-4; j_call: TRBJ1-1; d_call: NA; clone_size: NA
cdr3_aa: CASSAGLRQETQYF; cdr3_nt: TGTGCCAGCAGCGCGGGATTGAGGCAAGAGACCCAGTACTTC; v_call: TRBV9; j_call: TRBJ2-5; d_call: NA; clone_size: NA
cdr3_aa: CASSLEMVEQYF; cdr3_nt: TGTGCCAGCAGTTTGGAGATGGTCGAGCAGTACTTC; v_call: TRBV6-6; j_call: TRBJ2-7; d_call: NA; clone_size: NA
cdr3_aa: CASSQDREGSNEKLFF; cdr3_nt: TGCGCCAGCAGCCAAGATAGAGAGGGATCTAATGAAAAACTGTTTTTT; v_call: TRBV4-3; j_call: TRBJ1-4; d_call: NA; clone_size: NA
cdr3_aa: CSVRGGGYTDTQYF; cdr3_nt: TGCAGCGTTCGAGGCGGGGGGTACACAGATACGCAGTATTTT; v_call: TRBV29-1; j_call: TRBJ2-3; d_call: TRBD2; clone_size: NA
cdr3_aa: CSARFGAYTGELFF; cdr3_nt: TGCAGCGCCCGATTCGGGGCATATACCGGGGAGCTGTTTTTT; v_call: TRBV29-1; j_call: TRBJ2-2; d_call: NA; clone_size: NA
cdr3_aa: CATSMHETQYF; cdr3_nt: TGTGCCACCAGCATGCACGAGACCCAGTACTTC; v_call: TRBV15; j_call: TRBJ2-5; d_call: NA; clone_size: NA
cdr3_aa: CASSLPDGNTEAFF; cdr3_nt: TGTGCCAGCAGCTTACCGGACGGGAACACTGAAGCTTTCTTT; v_call: TRBV7-9; j_call: TRBJ1-1; d_call: NA; clone_size: NA
cdr3_aa: CASSQDWGGLHEKLFF; cdr3_nt: TGCGCCAGCAGCCAAGATTGGGGGGGGCTGCATGAAAAACTGTTTTTT; v_call: TRBV4-3; j_call: TRBJ1-4; d_call: NA; clone_size: NA
cdr3_aa: CASSLGTSGRRGTGELFF; cdr3_nt: TGTGCCAGCAGCCTCGGGACTAGCGGGAGGAGGGGGACCGGGGAGCTGTTTTTT; v_call: TRBV5-4; j_call: TRBJ2-2; d_call: TRBD2; clone_size: NA
cdr3_aa: CASGGGTSTEAFF; cdr3_nt: TGTGCCAGCGGGGGAGGGACAAGCACTGAAGCTTTCTTT; v_call: TRBV12-3/TRBV12-4; j_call: TRBJ1-1; d_call: NA; clone_size: NA
cdr3_aa: CASSDGLVRAAYEQYF; cdr3_nt: TGTGCCAGCAGTGACGGTCTGGTCAGGGCCGCCTACGAGCAGTACTTC; v_call: TRBV6-1; j_call: TRBJ2-7; d_call: NA; clone_size: few
cdr3_aa: CATSRDRGLSQPQHF; cdr3_nt: TGTGCCACCAGCAGAGACAGGGGGCTTAGTCAGCCCCAGCATTTT; v_call: TRBV15; j_call: TRBJ1-5; d_call: TRBD1; clone_size: NA
cdr3_aa: CASSEWRQGAGNTIYF; cdr3_nt: TGTGCCAGCAGTGAATGGAGACAGGGGGCTGGAAACACCATATATTTT; v_call: TRBV25-1; j_call: TRBJ1-3; d_call: TRBD1; clone_size: NA
cdr3_aa: CATSDLHLQYF; cdr3_nt: TGTGCCACCAGTGATTTGCATCTTCAGTATTTT; v_call: TRBV24-1; j_call: TRBJ2-3; d_call: NA; clone_size: NA
cdr3_aa: CASSLKTGELFF; cdr3_nt: TGTGCCAGCAGCTTAAAGACCGGGGAGCTGTTTTTT; v_call: TRBV11-2; j_call: TRBJ2-2; d_call: NA; clone_size: NA
cdr3_aa: CASSPKEWQPQHF; cdr3_nt: TGTGCCAGCAGTCCGAAAGAGTGGCAGCCCCAGCATTTT; v_call: TRBV6-5; j_call: TRBJ1-5; d_call: NA; clone_size: NA
cdr3_aa: CASSLGRGYNEQFF; cdr3_nt: TGTGCCAGCAGCTTGGGGCGCGGCTACAATGAGCAGTTCTTC; v_call: TRBV7-6; j_call: TRBJ2-1; d_call: NA; clone_size: NA
cdr3_aa: CASRLQGFGYGYTF; cdr3_nt: TGTGCCAGCAGGTTACAGGGTTTCGGCTATGGCTACACCTTC; v_call: TRBV27; j_call: TRBJ1-2; d_call: NA; clone_size: once
cdr3_aa: CSALGTGSRGYTF; cdr3_nt: TGCAGCGCTTTGGGGACAGGGTCTCGAGGCTACACCTTC; v_call: TRBV29-1; j_call: TRBJ1-2; d_call: TRBD1; clone_size: NA
cdr3_aa: CSASPGGGQVVGELFF; cdr3_nt: TGCAGTGCTAGCCCTGGGGGGGGGCAAGTAGTCGGGGAGCTGTTTTTT; v_call: TRBV20-1; j_call: TRBJ2-2; d_call: NA; clone_size: NA
cdr3_aa: CAGVAGARADEQYF; cdr3_nt: TGTGCCGGCGTAGCGGGAGCCAGGGCGGACGAGCAGTACTTC; v_call: TRBV2; j_call: TRBJ2-7; d_call: TRBD2; clone_size: NA
cdr3_aa: CATSTTLTREGSNQPQHF; cdr3_nt: TGTGCCACCAGCACTACATTAACACGAGAAGGGAGCAATCAGCCCCAGCATTTT; v_call: TRBV15; j_call: TRBJ1-5; d_call: NA; clone_size: NA
cdr3_aa: CAWSPSAERTEAFF; cdr3_nt: TGTGCCTGGAGCCCCTCCGCAGAGCGGACTGAAGCTTTCTTT; v_call: TRBV30; j_call: TRBJ1-1; d_call: NA; clone_size: NA
cdr3_aa: CASSYIGGDTGELFF; cdr3_nt: TGTGCCAGCAGTTACATAGGTGGGGACACCGGGGAGCTGTTTTTT; v_call: TRBV6-5; j_call: TRBJ2-2; d_call: NA; clone_size: NA
cdr3_aa: CASRLPGQGSDEQFF; cdr3_nt: TGTGCCAGCCGATTGCCGGGACAGGGTAGCGATGAGCAGTTCTTC; v_call: TRBV7-2; j_call: TRBJ2-1; d_call: TRBD1; clone_size: NA
cdr3_aa: CASSLGRGTGANVLTF; cdr3_nt: TGTGCCAGCAGCTTAGGGCGGGGAACCGGGGCCAACGTCCTGACTTTC; v_call: TRBV7-9; j_call: TRBJ2-6; d_call: NA; clone_size: once
cdr3_aa: CASSWGGGGTYEQYF; cdr3_nt: TGTGCCAGCAGCTGGGGGGGCGGAGGGACCTACGAGCAGTACTTC; v_call: TRBV7-2; j_call: TRBJ2-7; d_call: NA; clone_size: NA
cdr3_aa: CASSQWKGNEQFF; cdr3_nt: TGTGCCAGCAGCCAATGGAAGGGTAATGAGCAGTTCTTC; v_call: TRBV3-1; j_call: TRBJ2-1; d_call: NA; clone_size: NA
cdr3_aa: CASKAGTNSPLHF; cdr3_nt: TGTGCCAGCAAAGCAGGGACAAATTCACCCCTCCACTTT; v_call: TRBV7-9; j_call: TRBJ1-6; d_call: NA; clone_size: NA
cdr3_aa: CAINDGSYEQYF; cdr3_nt: TGTGCCATCAACGACGGGTCCTACGAGCAGTACTTC; v_call: TRBV6-1; j_call: TRBJ2-7; d_call: NA; clone_size: few
cdr3_aa: CASSLSSGSSSTQETQYF; cdr3_nt: TGTGCCAGCAGTTTGAGTAGCGGGAGCTCTTCGACTCAAGAGACCCAGTACTTC; v_call: TRBV12-3/TRBV12-4; j_call: TRBJ2-5; d_call: TRBD2; clone_size: NA
cdr3_aa: CAWGEGRREQYF; cdr3_nt: TGTGCCTGGGGGGAGGGGCGAAGAGAGCAGTACTTC; v_call: TRBV30; j_call: TRBJ2-7; d_call: TRBD2; clone_size: NA
cdr3_aa: CASSYSMDREQGYTF; cdr3_nt: TGTGCCAGCAGTTACTCAATGGACAGGGAACAGGGCTACACCTTC; v_call: TRBV6-5; j_call: TRBJ1-2; d_call: TRBD1; clone_size: NA
cdr3_aa: CSAPGVPNYEQYF; cdr3_nt: TGCAGTGCCCCGGGGGTTCCAAACTACGAGCAGTACTTC; v_call: TRBV20-1; j_call: TRBJ2-7; d_call: NA; clone_size: NA
cdr3_aa: CASSYYTGTVYNEQFF; cdr3_nt: TGTGCCAGCAGTTACTACACCGGGACGGTATACAATGAGCAGTTCTTC; v_call: TRBV6-6; j_call: TRBJ2-1; d_call: NA; clone_size: NA
cdr3_aa: CASSSIAGVDTDTQYF; cdr3_nt: TGTGCCAGCAGCTCCATAGCGGGAGTAGACACAGATACGCAGTATTTT; v_call: TRBV7-8; j_call: TRBJ2-3; d_call: TRBD2; clone_size: NA
cdr3_aa: CASSWPAENTEAFF; cdr3_nt: TGTGCCAGCAGTTGGCCGGCTGAGAACACTGAAGCTTTCTTT; v_call: TRBV12-3/TRBV12-4; j_call: TRBJ1-1; d_call: NA; clone_size: NA
cdr3_aa: CASSILAGGFHEQYF; cdr3_nt: TGTGCCAGCAGCATCCTAGCGGGAGGCTTTCACGAGCAGTACTTC; v_call: TRBV11-2; j_call: TRBJ2-7; d_call: TRBD2; clone_size: NA
cdr3_aa: CASSQEEMRTIAGANVLTF; cdr3_nt: TGCGCCAGCAGCCAAGAAGAGATGCGGACAATAGCCGGGGCCAACGTCCTGACTTTC; v_call: TRBV4-3; j_call: TRBJ2-6; d_call: NA; clone_size: NA
cdr3_aa: CASSPTGAGNTIYF; cdr3_nt: TGCGCCAGCAGCCCGACAGGGGCTGGAAACACCATATATTTT; v_call: TRBV4-3; j_call: TRBJ1-3; d_call: TRBD1; clone_size: NA
cdr3_aa: CSARTLVWGRATGELFF; cdr3_nt: TGCAGTGCTAGAACACTAGTTTGGGGCAGAGCCACCGGGGAGCTGTTTTTT; v_call: TRBV20-1; j_call: TRBJ2-2; d_call: NA; clone_size: NA
cdr3_aa: CASGRAGSSYEQYF; cdr3_nt: TGTGCCAGCGGAAGAGCGGGGAGCTCCTACGAGCAGTACTTC; v_call: TRBV27; j_call: TRBJ2-7; d_call: TRBD2; clone_size: NA
cdr3_aa: CASSLNLVRDSDGYTF; cdr3_nt: TGTGCCAGCAGCTTAAATCTCGTCCGGGACAGCGATGGCTACACCTTC; v_call: TRBV7-9; j_call: TRBJ1-2; d_call: TRBD1; clone_size: NA
cdr3_aa: CASSPDRGVSYGYTF; cdr3_nt: TGTGCCAGCAGCCCGGACAGGGGTGTTTCCTATGGCTACACCTTC; v_call: TRBV12-3/TRBV12-4; j_call: TRBJ1-2; d_call: TRBD1; clone_size: once
cdr3_aa: CASSFLAGPGNEQFF; cdr3_nt: TGTGCCAGCAGCTTCCTAGCGGGCCCAGGCAATGAGCAGTTCTTC; v_call: TRBV11-2; j_call: TRBJ2-1; d_call: TRBD2; clone_size: NA
cdr3_aa: CASSQEFTYTEAFF; cdr3_nt: TGCGCCAGCAGCCAAGAATTTACCTACACTGAAGCTTTCTTT; v_call: TRBV4-1; j_call: TRBJ1-1; d_call: NA; clone_size: NA
cdr3_aa: CASGAAGARNEQFF; cdr3_nt: TGTGCCAGCGGCGCAGCGGGAGCCCGAAATGAGCAGTTCTTC; v_call: TRBV27; j_call: TRBJ2-1; d_call: TRBD2; clone_size: NA
cdr3_aa: CSVEGGLYTGELFF; cdr3_nt: TGCAGCGTTGAAGGGGGCTTGTACACCGGGGAGCTGTTTTTT; v_call: TRBV29-1; j_call: TRBJ2-2; d_call: NA; clone_size: NA
cdr3_aa: CASGHDLHNEQFF; cdr3_nt: TGTGCCAGCGGACATGATTTACACAATGAGCAGTTCTTC; v_call: TRBV7-9; j_call: TRBJ2-1; d_call: NA; clone_size: NA
cdr3_aa: CASSMGDRDEQYF; cdr3_nt: TGTGCCAGCAGTATGGGGGACCGGGACGAGCAGTACTTC; v_call: TRBV12-3/TRBV12-4; j_call: TRBJ2-7; d_call: NA; clone_size: NA